The entry below gives a single T cell receptor beta chain sequence along with its context. The antigen is not known. The data derive from a study of T-cell reconstitution after alpha-beta-depleted transplantation in children. Study conclusions and caveats: T cells produced anew were the main source of T-cell counts and diversity one year after transplant. About two months after transplant, alpha-beta T cells reportedly came from several hundred expanded graft clones. The origin of high day-60 TCRbeta diversity in some patients lay in surviving recipient T cells and thymic progenitors.

V was pared by 3 bases and J by 7 bases, with 6 bases of the junction left unmatched. This CDR3 contains 13 residues. Germline V lookup: CDR1 MDHEN, CDR2 SYDVKM. Unique molecular identifiers were incorporated during preparation of the TCRbeta library. Each CDR3 protein is one row after TCRdb ran MiXCR on the PCR reads. The sample lists around 200,000 distinct CDR3 sequences, approximately 19% occurring once. The TCR was taken from a male patient aged 2 to 9 who had a stem cell transplant for acute lymphoblastic leukemia, so the T cells may come from the graft donor. The starting material was PBMCs, mostly from graft donor cells, obtained 360 days after TCRalphabeta/CD19-depleted stem cell transplant. The genes are TRBV28 and TRBJ2-7; 7 positions agree with TRBD1. The CDR3 sequence is CASSLPGGGEQYF. The CDR3, as DNA: TGTGCCAGCAGTTTGCCAGGGGGTGGTGAGCAGTACTTC.